These T cell receptor beta chains were read from a single sample in a study of T cell responses to AZD1222 COVID-19 vaccine. Libraries were prepared by immunoSEQ multiplex PCR; TCRdb keeps only in-frame clonotypes and omits some of them. The sample consists of 150,000 to 200,000 clones, around 90% of them appearing once. Sequenced here: peripheral blood, sampled 28 days after the second dose of the MenACWY control vaccine. The receptors shown here come from an adult who received the MenACWY meningococcal vaccine as a control. CDR3s include the opening cysteine and the closing phenylalanine or tryptophan. Each record gives: CDR3 length, clone size, D gene, V gene, J gene, CDR3 DNA, CDR3 protein. D genes are given only for firm matches. The size entry is marked missing in some rows and otherwise reads once, few, many or a size class.

16,-,-,TRBV18,TRBJ2-3,TGTGCCAGCTCACCCGTCGCGGAGCGCCGCACAGATACGCAGTATTTT,CASSPVAERRTDTQYF
15,-,TRBD1,TRBV2,TRBJ2-2,TGTGCCAGCAGTGAACAGGGGGCGGGTACCGGGGAGCTGTTTTTT,CASSEQGAGTGELFF
16,-,TRBD1,TRBV7-9,TRBJ1-1,TGTGCCAGCAGCTTAGAAAAGACAGGGACGGACACTGAAGCTTTCTTT,CASSLEKTGTDTEAFF
13,-,-,TRBV19,TRBJ2-6,TGTGCCAGTAGCCCTCCTGGGGCCAACGTCCTGACTTTC,CASSPPGANVLTF
16,-,-,TRBV10-3,TRBJ1-3,TGTGCCATCAGTTCTCTCTTCTTGACAGGTCGAGACACCATATATTTT,CAISSLFLTGRDTIYF
12,-,-,TRBV28,TRBJ1-2,TGTGCCAGCAGTTCGGGGGGCCTGGGCTACACCTTC,CASSSGGLGYTF
13,-,-,TRBV5-8,TRBJ1-1,TGTGCCAGCAGCGGCAGGATGAACACTGAAGCTTTCTTT,CASSGRMNTEAFF
18,-,TRBD2,TRBV7-2,TRBJ2-5,TGTGCCAGCAGCTTCGGTTGGGATAGCGGGGGATTCGAAGAGACCCAGTACTTC,CASSFGWDSGGFEETQYF
14,-,-,TRBV19,TRBJ2-7,TGTGCCAGTAGTATAGGGAAGGGGCCCTACGAGCAGTACTTC,CASSIGKGPYEQYF
16,few,TRBD1,TRBV5-1,TRBJ2-2,TGCGCCAGCAGCTTGTACGGGACAGAGAACACCGGGGAGCTGTTTTTT,CASSLYGTENTGELFF
18,-,-,TRBV5-1,TRBJ1-1,TGCGCCAGCAGCTCGCACAGGGTGGGGGTCCATAGGGACACTGAAGCTTTCTTT,CASSSHRVGVHRDTEAFF
17,once,TRBD1,TRBV27,TRBJ2-5,TGTGCCAGCAGTTCCGCCTTGAGTACAGGGGGCCAGGAGACCCAGTACTTC,CASSSALSTGGQETQYF
13,-,-,TRBV5-4,TRBJ1-1,TGTGCCAGCCTTGGGACGGCGAACACTGAAGCTTTCTTT,CASLGTANTEAFF
13,-,-,TRBV5-1,TRBJ1-4,TGCGCCAGCAGCTTGGCAACTAATGAAAAACTGTTTTTT,CASSLATNEKLFF
17,-,TRBD2,TRBV5-1,TRBJ2-1,TGCGCCAGCAGCTCTAGCGGAGGCCCCCTCTCCTACAATGAGCAGTTCTTC,CASSSSGGPLSYNEQFF
14,-,-,TRBV9,TRBJ1-6,TGTGCCAGCAGCGTAACAGGGACTTTCAACCCCCTCCACTTT,CASSVTGTFNPLHF
15,-,-,TRBV27,TRBJ2-7,TGTGCCAACGATCTCGGTAGCGCCCAGGGGCCCGAGCAGTACTTC,CANDLGSAQGPEQYF
17,-,-,TRBV28,TRBJ2-3,TGTGCCAGCAACCCCTCTCCAGGGACAACTAGCACAGATACGCAGTATTTT,CASNPSPGTTSTDTQYF
11,-,-,TRBV28,TRBJ2-7,TGTGCCAGCAGGGATCCCTACGAGCAGTACTTC,CASRDPYEQYF
15,-,-,TRBV18,TRBJ1-5,TGTGCCAGCTCTCAACAAACAGGGTCGGATCAGCCCCAGCATTTT,CASSQQTGSDQPQHF
16,-,TRBD2,TRBV30,TRBJ2-3,TGTGCCTGGAGTGTTTTTAAACTAGCGGGAGCAGATACGCAGTATTTT,CAWSVFKLAGADTQYF
14,-,-,TRBV10-3,TRBJ2-2,TGTGCCATCCTGGGAACCCCGAACACCGGGGAGCTGTTTTTT,CAILGTPNTGELFF
13,-,-,TRBV6-4,TRBJ1-4,TGTGCCAGCAGTGACAGCCACGGCGAAAAACTGTTTTTT,CASSDSHGEKLFF
15,-,TRBD2,TRBV3-1/TRBV3-2,TRBJ2-3,TGTGCCAGCAGCCGACTAGCCCCTAGCACAGATACGCAGTATTTT,CASSRLAPSTDTQYF
15,-,-,TRBV5-4,TRBJ2-5,TGTGCCAGCAGCTTGGCAGGGATCGGTTGGGAGACCCAGTACTTC,CASSLAGIGWETQYF
10,-,-,TRBV29-1,TRBJ1-2,TGCAGCGTTGCTTTACCTGGCTACACCTTC,CSVALPGYTF
15,-,-,TRBV19,TRBJ1-1,TGTGCCAGTAGTATAGTGGGCACGGGGAACACTGAAGCTTTCTTT,CASSIVGTGNTEAFF
11,-,TRBD1,TRBV30,TRBJ2-7,TGTGCCTGGAGTGTTGGGACAGGGAAATACTTC,CAWSVGTGKYF
13,-,-,TRBV10-2,TRBJ2-7,TGCGCCAGTGTCCAGGGCGGGGGCCCCGAGCAGTACTTC,CASVQGGGPEQYF
13,-,-,TRBV19,TRBJ2-1,TGTGCCAGTAGTATAGTATCAGGAAATGAGCAGTTCTTC,CASSIVSGNEQFF
19,-,TRBD1,TRBV28,TRBJ1-6,TGTGCCATCCACGGCCCGGGACAGGGGAATCGTTCCTATAATTCACCCCTCCACTTT,CAIHGPGQGNRSYNSPLHF
13,-,-,TRBV10-1,TRBJ2-5,TGCGCCAGCACCGAAAACCACCAAGAGACCCAGTACTTC,CASTENHQETQYF
16,-,TRBD1,TRBV19,TRBJ1-2,TGTGCCAGTAGTCTTCCTGGGACAGGGAAAGGAGATGGCTACACCTTC,CASSLPGTGKGDGYTF
16,-,-,TRBV24-1,TRBJ1-5,TGTGCCACCAGTGACACGGGAGGACGGGGTAATCAGCCCCAGCATTTT,CATSDTGGRGNQPQHF
11,-,-,TRBV14,TRBJ2-7,TGTGCCAGCAGCCAAGCCTACGAGCAGTACTTC,CASSQAYEQYF
15,-,-,TRBV7-8,TRBJ1-1,TGTGCCAGCAGCTTAACCGGGGGCAGAAGGACTGAAGCTTTCTTT,CASSLTGGRRTEAFF
15,-,TRBD2,TRBV5-1,TRBJ2-1,TGCGCCACCACGGGACTAGCGGGAGTTGGGAATGAGCAGTTCTTC,CATTGLAGVGNEQFF
11,-,-,TRBV2,TRBJ2-7,TGTGCCAGCAGAGAGAACTACGAGCAGTACTTC,CASRENYEQYF
15,-,TRBD2,TRBV4-3,TRBJ2-1,TGCGCCAGCAGCCAAGATACTAGCGGGAGAATTGAGCAGTTCTTC,CASSQDTSGRIEQFF
17,-,-,TRBV5-6,TRBJ1-2,TGTGCCAGCAGCTTGTTTGAGAAAACAGCCTCTAACTATGGCTACACCTTC,CASSLFEKTASNYGYTF
16,-,-,TRBV7-9,TRBJ1-6,TGTGCCAGCAGCTACGGACAGTACAACTATAATTCACCCCTCCACTTT,CASSYGQYNYNSPLHF
15,-,-,TRBV27,TRBJ2-1,TGTGCCAGCAGTCCGAACAGAGCGGCTAACAATGAGCAGTTCTTC,CASSPNRAANNEQFF
13,once,-,TRBV28,TRBJ1-2,TGTGCCAGCAGTTGGGGGGCAGGGGATGGCTACACCTTC,CASSWGAGDGYTF
15,-,-,TRBV7-9,TRBJ2-7,TGTGCCAGCAGCCCCGCCTCCGGGACAATGTACGAGCAGTACTTC,CASSPASGTMYEQYF
11,-,-,TRBV27,TRBJ1-1,TGTGCCAGCTCAGGGGTCACTGAAGCTTTCTTT,CASSGVTEAFF
16,-,TRBD2,TRBV19,TRBJ2-7,TGTGCCAGTAGTCTCTCCGGGACTAGCGGTACCTACGAGCAGTACTTC,CASSLSGTSGTYEQYF
13,-,-,TRBV30,TRBJ2-4,TGTGCCTGGAGTAGTCACCAGGGGTTCATTCAGTACTTC,CAWSSHQGFIQYF
15,-,-,TRBV5-8,TRBJ1-1,TGTGCCAGCAGCCGTGACTACAGGGAGGACACTGAAGCTTTCTTT,CASSRDYREDTEAFF
14,few,-,TRBV11-2,TRBJ2-7,TGTGCCAGCAGCTTAGATCGTACAGCCTACGAGCAGTACTTC,CASSLDRTAYEQYF
17,-,TRBD1,TRBV28,TRBJ2-4,TGTGCCAGCACCCCTCCAGGGACAGGCATAGCCAAAAACATTCAGTACTTC,CASTPPGTGIAKNIQYF
14,-,-,TRBV11-1,TRBJ1-2,TGTGCCAGCAGCCCCCGGGCAGGGGAAACGTACTACACCTTC,CASSPRAGETYYTF